These 16 T cell receptor beta chains were all obtained from the same sample, sequenced in a study of T-cell memory formation after mild COVID-19 (dated by TCRdb to about 2021). Libraries were made using 5' RACE. Sequencing was performed on an Illumina NovaSeq 6000. TCRdb's own reprocessing of the public reads used fastp at Q25 and MiXCR and kept productive beta chains. Merged by CDR3 protein, the rows form single entries marked with the most common genes and DNA. The sample includes 190,000 or so distinct CDR3 sequences, with about 21% observed a single time. Of the sample, under 25% falls within the top ten clones. Material: PBMCs or a T cell subset sorted from them (not recorded which). All receptors derive from an adult woman who had mild COVID-19 (a few samples of this study predate the infection). The sample titles of this study are shuffled in the database, so cell type and time point are left out; the donor was told from shared clones.

V is TRBV5-1 and J is TRBJ2-5; TRBD1 aligns across 10 bases. The CDR3 extends over 16 amino acids. The germline gives CDR1 SGHRS, CDR2 YFSETQ. J gave up 5 bases and V 1 base, and 8 bases lay outside the gene matches. The CDR3 DNA follows: TGCGCCAGCAGCTTGCGACAGGGGGCTTTGGGTGAGACCCAGTACTTC. This encodes CASSLRQGALGETQYF.

The J gene is TRBJ1-2, the V gene TRBV20-1; 8 bases line up with TRBD1. This CDR3 has 13 residues. V lost 3 bases to trimming and J lost 8 bases; unmatched junction nucleotides: 8. The germline V gene encodes CDR1 DFQATT and CDR2 SNEGSKA (reference sequence). In DNA, the CDR3 is TGCAGTGCTAGCGGACAGGGCCTGGGGGGCTACACCTTC. Its protein is CSASGQGLGGYTF.

This chain connects TRBV9 to TRBJ1-2; D is undetermined. CDR1 is SGDLS and CDR2 is YYNGEE in the germline V gene. Deletions cut 7 bases from V and 4 bases from J, with 8 bases between. The CDR3 is 11 amino acids. CDR3 nucleotides: TGTGCCAGCCGCGACCTCTATGGCTACACCTTC. Translating gives CASRDLYGYTF.

The rearrangement joins TRBV5-6 to TRBJ1-1, with a possible D match to TRBD1 (6 bases). Germline lookup yields CDR1 SGHDT and CDR2 YYEEEE. Trimming pared 4 bases from V and 3 bases from J, leaving 16 bases between. The CDR3 is 15 amino acids. The DNA of the CDR3 is TGTGCCAGCAGCGGTGCAGGGGCAGGGCACACTGAAGCTTTCTTT. Amino acid sequence: CASSGAGAGHTEAFF.

This chain links TRBV3-1 with TRBJ1-3; TRBD1 matches 7 bases. The J segment lost 3 bases and the V segment lost 0 bases, leaving 5 bases of the junction unmatched. In germline, CDR1 is LGHDT, CDR2 YNNKEL (reference sequence). This CDR3 is 16 amino acids long. CDR3 DNA: TGTGCCAGCAGCCAAGATAGCCGGACAGGTGGAAACACCATATATTTT. It translates to CASSQDSRTGGNTIYF.

This clonotype was detected a few times. J is TRBJ1-2 and V is TRBV20-1; D is unclear. Trimming stripped 6 bases from V and 3 bases from J, with 8 bases between. The germline V gene has CDR1 DFQATT and CDR2 SNEGSKA (reference sequence). The CDR3 length is 11 residues. In nucleotides, the CDR3 is TGCAGTGCAGGGCAGGACTATGGCTACACCTTC. Its protein product is CSAGQDYGYTF.

The chain has TRBV7-6 and TRBJ1-3, with unresolved D. This CDR3 contains 16 residues. The V gene's germline CDR1 is SGHVS and CDR2 FNYEAQ. Trimming took 1 base from V and 0 from J, leaving 10 bases between them. The CDR3 DNA reads as TGTGCCAGCAGCTTAGGTCAGCGTTACTCTGGAAACACCATATATTTT. This translates into CASSLGQRYSGNTIYF. Filled out from reference TRBV7-6 and TRBJ1-3, the complete variable domain reads GAGVSQSPRYKVTKRGQDVALRCDPISGHVSLYWYRQALGQGPEFLTYFNYEAQQDKSGLPNDRFSAERPEGSISTLTIQRTEQRDSAMYRCASSLGQRYSGNTIYFGEGSWLTVV.

This clonotype was counted a few times. The gene calls are TRBV4-1 and TRBJ1-1; possibly TRBD1 for D (5 bases). V shed 4 bases and J shed 5 bases, with 17 bases lying between them. In germline, CDR1 is MGHRA, CDR2 YSYEKL. The CDR3 spans 15 residues. CDR3 in amino acids: CASSPHPLGGTEAFF. As DNA, the CDR3 is TGCGCCAGCAGCCCGCATCCCCTTGGGGGGACTGAAGCTTTCTTT.

This clonotype has more than one count but fewer than ten. The rearrangement links TRBV29-1 to TRBJ2-7; 7 bases fit TRBD1. This CDR3 has 15 residues. The V gene end was trimmed by 7 bases and the J gene end by 0 bases; junction bases not matched to a gene: 12. Germline V gene sequence: CDR1 SQVTM, CDR2 ANQGSEA. The CDR3 loop is CSALLTGTVSYEQYF. The CDR3, as DNA: TGCAGCGCTCTCCTCACCGGGACAGTCTCCTACGAGCAGTACTTC.

This clonotype occurred a few times. This chain connects TRBV25-1 to TRBJ2-5, with D possibly being TRBD1 (6 bases). V was cut by 4 bases and J by 4 bases, with 13 bases left in between. In germline, CDR1 is MGHDK, CDR2 SYGVNS. The CDR3 loop spans 14 amino acids. The CDR3 nucleotides read TGTGCCAGCAGTGGAGGGGGATCAGGAGAGACCCAGTACTTC. It is translated as CASSGGGSGETQYF.

The chain joins TRBV6-6 to TRBJ1-1; D not certain. The germline V gene has CDR1 MNHNY and CDR2 SVGAGI (reference sequence). The CDR3 covers 15 residues. V shed 0 bases and J shed 3 bases, with 11 bases lying between them. The CDR3, as DNA: TGTGCCAGCAGTTACTCGGTCGGACGGCACACTGAAGCTTTCTTT. It encodes CASSYSVGRHTEAFF.

This clonotype appeared a few times. The gene calls are TRBV11-2 and TRBJ2-7; TRBD2 agrees at 9 bases. This CDR3 spans 16 amino acids. CDR1 is SGHAT, CDR2 FQNNGV, per germline. Trimming at V came to 2 bases and at J to 4 bases, leaving 9 bases not matched to a gene. Here the CDR3 DNA reads TGTGCCAGCAGCTTATCCCGGGGACTAGCTGATTACGAGCAGTACTTC. Translation gives CASSLSRGLADYEQYF.

This clonotype showed up just a few times. V is TRBV9 and J is TRBJ2-1; no reliable D call. Trimming removed 3 bases from V and 5 bases from J, with 9 bases in between. The CDR3 is 13 residues long. Germline V CDR1 and CDR2: SGDLS, YYNGEE. In DNA, the CDR3 is TGTGCCAGCAGCGCCTCCTCGGACAATGAGCAGTTCTTC. Translating it yields CASSASSDNEQFF.

A few counts support this clonotype. The chain is built from TRBV7-7 and TRBJ2-7; weak D call: TRBD2 (6 bases). CDR3 length: 14 residues. The germline CDR1 and CDR2 sequences are SSHAT and FNYEAQ (reference sequence). DNA of the CDR3: TGTGCTAGCTCGGGTAGCGGTAGCTCCTACGAGCAGTACTTC. Translating gives CASSGSGSSYEQYF.

The rearrangement joins TRBV19 to TRBJ1-1, with TRBD1 identical over 7 bases. There are 14 residues in the CDR3. Losses at the gene ends were 5 bases for V and 1 base for J; bases not matched to a gene: 4. Looked up from germline, CDR1 is LNHDA and CDR2 is SQIVND (reference sequence). The CDR3 here is CASSSQGGNTEAFF. CDR3 DNA: TGTGCCAGTAGTTCCCAGGGGGGGAACACTGAAGCTTTCTTT.

This clonotype was seen ten or more times. This chain joins TRBV20-1 and TRBJ2-7; D unresolved. V lost 1 base and J lost 3, with 16 bases in between. The CDR3 spans 15 residues. Looked up from germline, CDR1 is DFQATT and CDR2 is SNEGSKA (reference sequence). The CDR3 nucleotides read TGCAGTGCTAGAGCCCGCCCGGCCTCCCTCTACGAGCAGTACTTC. As protein: CSARARPASLYEQYF.